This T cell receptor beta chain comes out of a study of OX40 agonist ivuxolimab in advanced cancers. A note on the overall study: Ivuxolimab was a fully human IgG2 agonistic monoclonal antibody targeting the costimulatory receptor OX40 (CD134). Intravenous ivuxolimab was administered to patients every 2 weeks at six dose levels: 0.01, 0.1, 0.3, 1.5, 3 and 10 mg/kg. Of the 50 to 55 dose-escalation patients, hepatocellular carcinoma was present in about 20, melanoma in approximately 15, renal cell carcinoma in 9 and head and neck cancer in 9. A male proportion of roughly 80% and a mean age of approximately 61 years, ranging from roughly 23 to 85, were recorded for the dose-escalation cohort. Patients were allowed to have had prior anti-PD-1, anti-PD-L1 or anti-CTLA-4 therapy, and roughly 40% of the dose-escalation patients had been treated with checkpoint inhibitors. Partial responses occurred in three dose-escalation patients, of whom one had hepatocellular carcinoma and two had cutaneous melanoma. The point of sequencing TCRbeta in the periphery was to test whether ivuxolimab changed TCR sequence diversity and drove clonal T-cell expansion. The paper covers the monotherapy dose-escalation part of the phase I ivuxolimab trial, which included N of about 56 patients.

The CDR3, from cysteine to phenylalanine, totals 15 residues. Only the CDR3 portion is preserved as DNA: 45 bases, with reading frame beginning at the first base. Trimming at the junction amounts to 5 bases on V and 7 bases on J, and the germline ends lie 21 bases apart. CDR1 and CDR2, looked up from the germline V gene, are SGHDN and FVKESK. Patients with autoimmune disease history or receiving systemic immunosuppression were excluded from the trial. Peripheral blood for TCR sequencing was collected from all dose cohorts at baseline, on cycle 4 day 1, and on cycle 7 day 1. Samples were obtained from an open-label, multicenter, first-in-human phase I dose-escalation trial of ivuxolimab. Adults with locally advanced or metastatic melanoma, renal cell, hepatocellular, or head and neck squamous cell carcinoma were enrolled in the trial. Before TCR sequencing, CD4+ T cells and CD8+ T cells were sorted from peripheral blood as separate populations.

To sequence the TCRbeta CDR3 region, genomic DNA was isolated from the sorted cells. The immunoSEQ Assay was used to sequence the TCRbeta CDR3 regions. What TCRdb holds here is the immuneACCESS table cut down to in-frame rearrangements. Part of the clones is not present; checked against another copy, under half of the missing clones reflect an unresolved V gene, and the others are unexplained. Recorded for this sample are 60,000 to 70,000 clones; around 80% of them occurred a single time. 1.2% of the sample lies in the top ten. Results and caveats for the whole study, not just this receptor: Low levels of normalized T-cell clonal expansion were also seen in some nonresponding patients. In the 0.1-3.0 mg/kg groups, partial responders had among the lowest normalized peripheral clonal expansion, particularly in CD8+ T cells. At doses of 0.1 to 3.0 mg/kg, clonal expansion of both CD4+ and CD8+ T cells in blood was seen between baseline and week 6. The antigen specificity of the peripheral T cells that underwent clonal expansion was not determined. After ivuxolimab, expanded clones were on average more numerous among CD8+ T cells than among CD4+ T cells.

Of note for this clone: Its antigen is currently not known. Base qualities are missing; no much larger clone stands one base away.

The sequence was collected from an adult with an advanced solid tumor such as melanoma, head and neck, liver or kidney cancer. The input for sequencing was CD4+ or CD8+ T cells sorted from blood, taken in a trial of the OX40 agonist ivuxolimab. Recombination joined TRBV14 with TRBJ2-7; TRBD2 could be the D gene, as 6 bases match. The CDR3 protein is CASSSPGGLRREQYF. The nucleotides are TGTGCCAGCAGCTCTCCCGGGGGTCTTCGGAGGGAGCAGTACTTC.